The TCR beta chain described here comes from a study of blood T cell repertoires in COVID-19. A single count supports this clone. This CDR3 spans 16 amino acids. Trimming cost V 7 bases and J 1 base, with 20 bases left between them. The germline V gene encodes CDR1 SGHTA and CDR2 FQGNSA. In the authors' workflow: Amplifying reference gene primers gave estimates of nucleated cell counts. Method: immunoSEQ multiplex PCR; TCRdb's copy keeps in-frame clones and lacks some. Clonal size and the V and J genes are those of that table, whereas D and trimming came from the DNA. This table has some 220,000 clones, around four fifths appearing once.

Sequencing input: peripheral blood. The clonotype was recovered from a woman aged 60 to 75 who had recovered from COVID-19. V gene TRBV7-2 combines with J gene TRBJ2-7, with TRBD2 as a possible D gene (6 bases). CDR3 sequence reads: CASKLSGGIESYEQYF. The CDR3 nucleotides are TGTGCCAGCAAACTTAGTGGGGGGATTGAATCCTACGAGCAGTACTTC.